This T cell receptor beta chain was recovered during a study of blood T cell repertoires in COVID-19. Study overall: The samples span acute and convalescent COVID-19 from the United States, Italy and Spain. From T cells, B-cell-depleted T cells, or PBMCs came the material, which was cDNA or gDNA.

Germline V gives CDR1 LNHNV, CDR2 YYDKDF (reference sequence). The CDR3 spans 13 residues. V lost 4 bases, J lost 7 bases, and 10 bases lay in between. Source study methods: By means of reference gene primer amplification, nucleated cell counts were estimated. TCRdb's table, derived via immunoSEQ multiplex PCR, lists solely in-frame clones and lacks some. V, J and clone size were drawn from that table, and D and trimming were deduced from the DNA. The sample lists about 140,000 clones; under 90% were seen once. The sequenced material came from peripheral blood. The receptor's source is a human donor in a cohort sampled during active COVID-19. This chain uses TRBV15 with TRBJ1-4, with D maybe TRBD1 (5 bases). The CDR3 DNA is TGTGCCACCAGCACAGGGTCGGGTGAAAAACTGTTTTTT. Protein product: CATSTGSGEKLFF.